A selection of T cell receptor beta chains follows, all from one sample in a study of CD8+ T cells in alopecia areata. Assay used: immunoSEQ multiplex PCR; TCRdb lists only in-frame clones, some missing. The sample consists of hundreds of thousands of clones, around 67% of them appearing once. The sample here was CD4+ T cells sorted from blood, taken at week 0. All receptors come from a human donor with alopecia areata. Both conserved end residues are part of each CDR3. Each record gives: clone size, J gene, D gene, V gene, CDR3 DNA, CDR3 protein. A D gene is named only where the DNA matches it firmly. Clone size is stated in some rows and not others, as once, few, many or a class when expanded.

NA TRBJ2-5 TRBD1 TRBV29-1 TGCAGCGTTGTCCTGGGACAGGGACTGGAGACCCAGTACTTC CSVVLGQGLETQYF
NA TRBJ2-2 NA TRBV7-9 TGTGCCAGCAGCCCCCGACGGGGGAACACCGGGGAGCTGTTTTTT CASSPRRGNTGELFF
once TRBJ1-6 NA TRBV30 TGTGCCTGGAGTACAGGGCTAAATTCACCCCTCCACTTT CAWSTGLNSPLHF
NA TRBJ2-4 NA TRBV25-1 TGTGCCAGCAGTGAGTTTGGGGGAATAGCCAAAAACATTCAGTACTTC CASSEFGGIAKNIQYF
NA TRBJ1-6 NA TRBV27 TGTGCCAGCAGTTTTTCGGGGTCCCCCTATAATTCACCCCTCCACTTT CASSFSGSPYNSPLHF
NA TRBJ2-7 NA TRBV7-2 TGTGCCAGCAGCACCCAGGGGAGCTCCTACGAGCAGTACTTC CASSTQGSSYEQYF
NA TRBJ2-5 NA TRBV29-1 TGCAGCGTTGTAAGTCCCAGCGAGACCCAGTACTTC CSVVSPSETQYF
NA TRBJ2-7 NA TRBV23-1 TGCGCCAGGGGGGTAGAGGGCAGCCCTGGCTTCTACGAGCAGTACTTC CARGVEGSPGFYEQYF
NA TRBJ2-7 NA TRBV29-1 TGCAGTTGCGGAAGTGGCAGGGACTACGAGCAGTACTTC CSCGSGRDYEQYF
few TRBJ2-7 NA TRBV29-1 TGCAGCGTTGAAACGGGCTACGAGCAGTACTTC CSVETGYEQYF
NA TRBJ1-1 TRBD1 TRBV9 TGTGCCAGCAGCCCCCAAGGGACAGTTAACACTGAAGCTTTCTTT CASSPQGTVNTEAFF
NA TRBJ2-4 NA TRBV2 TGTGCCAGCAGGGTCTTTGTAGCCAAAAACATTCAGTACTTC CASRVFVAKNIQYF
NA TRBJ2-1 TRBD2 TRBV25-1 TGTGCCAGCAACGGGCTAGCGGGGGGTCGCAATGAGCAGTTCTTC CASNGLAGGRNEQFF
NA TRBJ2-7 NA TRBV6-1 TGTGCCAGCAGTGCCTACCTAAGAACCTACGAGCAGTACTTC CASSAYLRTYEQYF
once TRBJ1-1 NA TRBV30 TGTGCCTGGAGTGTGGGCGGTTGGGTGAACACTGAAGCTTTCTTT CAWSVGGWVNTEAFF
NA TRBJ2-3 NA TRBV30 TGTGCCTGGACGGACGGCCTTAGCACAGATACGCAGTATTTT CAWTDGLSTDTQYF
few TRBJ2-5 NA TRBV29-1 TGCAGCGTTGTGCTGGGACTCTCATCGGAGACCCAGTACTTC CSVVLGLSSETQYF